Here is one T cell receptor (beta chain) with its context. Only a few counts were recorded for this clone. Which antigen it targets is not known. The record has no base qualities; no much larger clone is one base away. The immunoSEQ Assay, a bias-controlled multiplex PCR, was used to amplify TCRbeta CDR3 regions from genomic DNA. The source study handled its data this way. Nucleated cell counts per sample were estimated from amplification of reference gene primers within the assay. Sequence reads were collapsed and filtered to measure the absolute abundance of every unique TCRbeta CDR3 rearrangement. For each sample, productive Simpson clonality was calculated as the square root of Simpson's diversity index over productive rearrangements. The table was pulled from immuneACCESS by TCRdb, which kept in-frame rearrangements only. Such tables lose some clones; where checked, under half of the loss comes from unresolved V genes, and the rest has no known cause. V and J calls and clone size are as listed in that table; D and trimming were resolved from the DNA. The sample records about 52,000 clones, 81% of which are singletons. 26% of the sample goes to the ten largest clones.

In Seattle, one collaborating source enrolled patients while the infection was active and tracked those patients longitudinally over the course of disease. Whole blood was collected in K2EDTA tubes by collaborating institutions according to the institutions' own protocols. Collaborator samples were shipped for TCRbeta analysis as frozen whole blood, isolated PBMCs, or DNA extracted from either sample type. According to the germline V gene, CDR1 reads WSHSY and CDR2 reads SAAADI. V is cut back by 4 bases and J by 7 bases, with 0 bases in the junction unmatched. Measured from the cysteine to the phenylalanine, the CDR3 is 13 residues long. CDR3 DNA is the only sequence kept; it has 39 bases, read in frame from the first base. These data are taken from a study of blood T cell repertoires in COVID-19 (dated by TCRdb to 2020 to 2021). In terms of the full investigation: Samples covering the acute and convalescent phases of COVID-19 were provided by collaborators in the United States, Italy and Spain. The prospective study material was composed of cDNA or gDNA derived from T cells, B-cell-depleted T cells, or PBMCs. Deeply sampled blood TCRbeta repertoires from subjects exposed to, actively infected with, or recovered from COVID-19 were included in the dataset. The repertoires were released in a freely available public database intended as a resource for research on the immune response to SARS-CoV-2. Samples were obtained from the ongoing ImmuneRACE study (first 160 participants) and from 1,254 subjects provided by 6 global collaborators. A de-identified subject ID, COVID-19 status, age in years and sex were almost always included in the sample metadata. Where HLA class I and class II types were available, the types were taken from metadata supplied by the sample provider, not from assay-based typing. Paper-wide results and their limitations: Clinical and demographic metadata were provided uncurated, with the amount varying by source and participant.

The chain joins TRBV10-2 to TRBJ2-5; 13 bases in between match TRBD2. What was sequenced was peripheral blood. The source is an elderly woman with COVID-19, enrolled during active disease. This receptor carries the CDR3 CASSGTSGGTQYF. The base sequence is TGCGCCAGCAGTGGGACTAGCGGGGGGACCCAGTACTTC.